The rows below give T cell receptor beta chains drawn from one sample of a study of identical twins. TCRdb itself ran the 5' RACE reads through MiXCR, one entry per CDR3 protein. The sample lists hundreds of thousands of distinct CDR3 sequences; around 12% were seen once. These same data were also listed under a study on yellow fever vaccine responses in identical twins.

Input material: CD8+ T cells sorted from blood. All receptors derive from a woman younger than 30 in good health. The CDR3 runs from the conserved cysteine through the conserved F or W. The D gene is left open where the match is weak. Some rows have no size entry. The others give once, few or many, or a class for an expanded clone.

cdr3_nt: TGTGCCAGCAGCTTAGCCCCCCAGGGGAGCGAGCAGTACTTC
cdr3_aa: CASSLAPQGSEQYF
j_call: TRBJ2-7
d_call: .
v_call: TRBV11-2
clone_size: .

cdr3_nt: TGTGCCAGCAGCGTAAGACAGGACAACTATGGCTACACCTTC
cdr3_aa: CASSVRQDNYGYTF
j_call: TRBJ1-2
d_call: .
v_call: TRBV9
clone_size: few

cdr3_nt: TGTGCCAGCAGCCAAGATGGTTGGGCGGGAGGTTACGAGCAGTACTTC
cdr3_aa: CASSQDGWAGGYEQYF
j_call: TRBJ2-7
d_call: TRBD2
v_call: TRBV4-2
clone_size: few

cdr3_nt: TGTGCCAGCAGCTATCACACCGGGGAGCTGTTTTTT
cdr3_aa: CASSYHTGELFF
j_call: TRBJ2-2
d_call: .
v_call: TRBV7-9
clone_size: many

cdr3_nt: TGTGCCAGCAGTGAAGGGGACAGGGGATTGTTGAGGTTTCTAGTCCCCACAGATACGCAGTATTTT
cdr3_aa: CASSEGDRGLLRFLVPTDTQYF
j_call: TRBJ2-3
d_call: TRBD1
v_call: TRBV2
clone_size: few

cdr3_nt: TGCAGCGTTGAGGGACTAGCGGGCTTGAGCTCCTACAATGAGCAGTTCTTC
cdr3_aa: CSVEGLAGLSSYNEQFF
j_call: TRBJ2-1
d_call: TRBD2
v_call: TRBV29-1
clone_size: .

cdr3_nt: TGCAGTGCTAGTCCCTTGCTGTCGGGAGGGCCAGGAGAGACCCAGTACTTC
cdr3_aa: CSASPLLSGGPGETQYF
j_call: TRBJ2-5
d_call: TRBD2
v_call: TRBV20-1
clone_size: few

cdr3_nt: TGTGCCAGCAGCCAAGGCTTAATGGTAGCGGGGGACCAAGAGACCCAGTACTTC
cdr3_aa: CASSQGLMVAGDQETQYF
j_call: TRBJ2-5
d_call: TRBD2
v_call: TRBV3-1
clone_size: .

cdr3_nt: TGCAGCGTTGAATTGCAGAACTACAATGAGCAGTTCTTC
cdr3_aa: CSVELQNYNEQFF
j_call: TRBJ2-1
d_call: .
v_call: TRBV29-1
clone_size: few

cdr3_nt: TGTGCCAGCAGCCGGGTGTGGGGGAGCAACACTGAAGCTTTCTTT
cdr3_aa: CASSRVWGSNTEAFF
j_call: TRBJ1-1
d_call: .
v_call: TRBV4-2
clone_size: .

cdr3_nt: TGCGCCAGCAGGGGGGACAGGGGCCCCACAGATACGCAGTATTTT
cdr3_aa: CASRGDRGPTDTQYF
j_call: TRBJ2-3
d_call: TRBD1
v_call: TRBV5-1
clone_size: few

cdr3_nt: TGTGCCAGCAGCCGGACTAGCGGGAGCTACAATGAGCAGTTCTTC
cdr3_aa: CASSRTSGSYNEQFF
j_call: TRBJ2-1
d_call: TRBD2
v_call: TRBV6-1
clone_size: .

cdr3_nt: TGCGCCAGCAGCCAGGGGGGGGTGACTAGCGGGCCGACAACCTACAATGAGCAGTTCTTC
cdr3_aa: CASSQGGVTSGPTTYNEQFF
j_call: TRBJ2-1
d_call: TRBD2
v_call: TRBV4-1
clone_size: .

cdr3_nt: TGCGCCAGCAGCCCTTGGGGAGAGACCCAGTACTTC
cdr3_aa: CASSPWGETQYF
j_call: TRBJ2-5
d_call: .
v_call: TRBV4-1
clone_size: few

cdr3_nt: TGCTGTGCTAGAGGGGATATCAGGAGCGGCAAAGTGGATACGCAGTATTTT
cdr3_aa: CCARGDIRSGKVDTQYF
j_call: TRBJ2-3
d_call: .
v_call: TRBV20-1
clone_size: .

cdr3_nt: TGTGCCAGCAGTCGACTAGCGGGGCCCACAGATACGCAGTATTTT
cdr3_aa: CASSRLAGPTDTQYF
j_call: TRBJ2-3
d_call: TRBD2
v_call: TRBV12-3/TRBV12-4
clone_size: many

cdr3_nt: TGCAGTGCTAGAAGGTTCGAAGAGACCCAGTACTTC
cdr3_aa: CSARRFEETQYF
j_call: TRBJ2-5
d_call: .
v_call: TRBV20-1
clone_size: .

cdr3_nt: TGTGCCACCAGTGCTACGGGACAGGACTATGGCTACACCTTC
cdr3_aa: CATSATGQDYGYTF
j_call: TRBJ1-2
d_call: TRBD1
v_call: TRBV24-1
clone_size: .

cdr3_nt: TGTGCCAGCACCCCGAACTATGGCTACACCTTC
cdr3_aa: CASTPNYGYTF
j_call: TRBJ1-2
d_call: .
v_call: TRBV7-9
clone_size: few

cdr3_nt: TGTGCCAGCAGTCCAGACAGGGCCAGGGGGGAGCTGTTTTTT
cdr3_aa: CASSPDRARGELFF
j_call: TRBJ2-2
d_call: TRBD1
v_call: TRBV6-1
clone_size: .

cdr3_nt: TGTGCCAGTAGTATAAAGGGCGTCGGCACTGAAGCTTTCTTT
cdr3_aa: CASSIKGVGTEAFF
j_call: TRBJ1-1
d_call: .
v_call: TRBV19
clone_size: .

cdr3_nt: TGTGCCAGCAGCTTACCAGGGGGGATCGCTGAAGCTTTCTTT
cdr3_aa: CASSLPGGIAEAFF
j_call: TRBJ1-1
d_call: TRBD1
v_call: TRBV11-1
clone_size: .

cdr3_nt: TGTGCCAGCAGCGTAGGAGGGGGACTAGCGGGGTACGAGCAGTACTTC
cdr3_aa: CASSVGGGLAGYEQYF
j_call: TRBJ2-7
d_call: TRBD2
v_call: TRBV9
clone_size: few

cdr3_nt: TGTGCCAGCAGTTTATACGGGGTTGGAGGTAGCGGGAGAGAGTACGAGCAGTACTTC
cdr3_aa: CASSLYGVGGSGREYEQYF
j_call: TRBJ2-7
d_call: TRBD2
v_call: TRBV27
clone_size: .

cdr3_nt: TGCGCCAGCAGTGAGCCGAGGGGTTCACCCCTCCACTTT
cdr3_aa: CASSEPRGSPLHF
j_call: TRBJ1-6
d_call: .
v_call: TRBV10-2
clone_size: .

cdr3_nt: TGCGCCAGCAGCTGGGAACAGGGGGCCGCGACCCAAGAGACCCAGTACTTC
cdr3_aa: CASSWEQGAATQETQYF
j_call: TRBJ2-5
d_call: TRBD1
v_call: TRBV5-1
clone_size: .

cdr3_nt: TGTGCCAGCAGCTTTTACGGAGCGTCCACCGGGGAGCTGTTTTTT
cdr3_aa: CASSFYGASTGELFF
j_call: TRBJ2-2
d_call: .
v_call: TRBV11-2
clone_size: .

cdr3_nt: TGTGCCAGCAGTTATAATTGGACAGCATATAGCAATCAGCCCCAGCATTTT
cdr3_aa: CASSYNWTAYSNQPQHF
j_call: TRBJ1-5
d_call: .
v_call: TRBV6-8
clone_size: few

cdr3_nt: TGTGCCATCAAGGGCGGGAGCACAGATACGCAGTATTTT
cdr3_aa: CAIKGGSTDTQYF
j_call: TRBJ2-3
d_call: .
v_call: TRBV10-3
clone_size: .

cdr3_nt: TGTGCCAGCCGAAACACAGGGGAGCAGTACGAGCAGTACTTC
cdr3_aa: CASRNTGEQYEQYF
j_call: TRBJ2-7
d_call: TRBD1
v_call: TRBV5-6
clone_size: .

cdr3_nt: TGTGCCAGCAGTTATGTGGGAGCTTTCTTT
cdr3_aa: CASSYVGAFF
j_call: TRBJ1-1
d_call: .
v_call: TRBV2
clone_size: few

cdr3_nt: TGCGCCAGCAGCCAAGTTGGACTAGCGGGAGCCAATGAGCAGTTCTTC
cdr3_aa: CASSQVGLAGANEQFF
j_call: TRBJ2-1
d_call: TRBD2
v_call: TRBV4-1
clone_size: few

cdr3_nt: TGTGCCAGCAGGCCCCTCGAGCGGGAGGCTGACTACGAGCAGTACTTC
cdr3_aa: CASRPLEREADYEQYF
j_call: TRBJ2-7
d_call: TRBD2
v_call: TRBV7-8
clone_size: few

cdr3_nt: TGTGCCAGCAGGCGTACTAGCGGGGGGGAGACCCAGTACTTC
cdr3_aa: CASRRTSGGETQYF
j_call: TRBJ2-5
d_call: TRBD2
v_call: TRBV6-1
clone_size: few

cdr3_nt: TGTGCCAGCAGAGAACCCAGGGGGCCCTACAATGAGCAGTTCTTC
cdr3_aa: CASREPRGPYNEQFF
j_call: TRBJ2-1
d_call: TRBD1
v_call: TRBV2
clone_size: few

cdr3_nt: TGTGCCAGCAGCCATCCCCCGGACGGTACCAATGAGCAGTTCTTC
cdr3_aa: CASSHPPDGTNEQFF
j_call: TRBJ2-1
d_call: .
v_call: TRBV2
clone_size: few

cdr3_nt: TGTGCCAGCAGTGGATCAGCCGGGGAGACCCAGTACTTC
cdr3_aa: CASSGSAGETQYF
j_call: TRBJ2-5
d_call: .
v_call: TRBV2
clone_size: few

cdr3_nt: TGCGCCAGCAGCCAAGCTAGCGGGAGCTCCTACAATGAGCAGTTCTTC
cdr3_aa: CASSQASGSSYNEQFF
j_call: TRBJ2-1
d_call: TRBD2
v_call: TRBV4-1
clone_size: many

cdr3_nt: TGTGCCAGCAGTTTAGGACAGTCGGTCTTCTATGGCTACACCTTC
cdr3_aa: CASSLGQSVFYGYTF
j_call: TRBJ1-2
d_call: .
v_call: TRBV12-3/TRBV12-4
clone_size: many

cdr3_nt: TGTGCCAGCAGCCCTGCCGGGACAGGGCCTTTCTACGAGCAGTACTTC
cdr3_aa: CASSPAGTGPFYEQYF
j_call: TRBJ2-7
d_call: TRBD1
v_call: TRBV13
clone_size: .

cdr3_nt: TGTGCCAGCAGTATTAGGGGCCCCTATGGGACTGAAGCTTTCTTT
cdr3_aa: CASSIRGPYGTEAFF
j_call: TRBJ1-1
d_call: .
v_call: TRBV6-1
clone_size: .

cdr3_nt: TGTGCCTGCGGATCGCTAGCCGAGATTCAGTACTTC
cdr3_aa: CACGSLAEIQYF
j_call: TRBJ2-4
d_call: .
v_call: TRBV28
clone_size: many

cdr3_nt: TGTGCCAGCAGCCATTTGGACAGGGGAAACAATCAGCCCCAGCATTTT
cdr3_aa: CASSHLDRGNNQPQHF
j_call: TRBJ1-5
d_call: TRBD1
v_call: TRBV6-1
clone_size: few

cdr3_nt: TGTGCCAGCAGCCAGCTCCCGGGACTCGACTATGGCTACACCTTC
cdr3_aa: CASSQLPGLDYGYTF
j_call: TRBJ1-2
d_call: .
v_call: TRBV7-9
clone_size: few

cdr3_nt: TGCAGTGCTAGAGGCGAACATGGGGGGAGCACAGATACGCAGTATTTT
cdr3_aa: CSARGEHGGSTDTQYF
j_call: TRBJ2-3
d_call: .
v_call: TRBV20-1
clone_size: .

cdr3_nt: TGCGCCAGCAGCCAAGGGGAGTGGGATACGCAGTATTTT
cdr3_aa: CASSQGEWDTQYF
j_call: TRBJ2-3
d_call: .
v_call: TRBV4-1
clone_size: .

cdr3_nt: TGTGCCAGCAGCAAATCCCTATACAGGGCTATTCCCAATGAGCAGTTCTTC
cdr3_aa: CASSKSLYRAIPNEQFF
j_call: TRBJ2-1
d_call: .
v_call: TRBV21-1
clone_size: .

cdr3_nt: TGTGCCACCAGCAGAGAGGGGTGGGGTCGTGGGGCCAACGTCCTGACTTTC
cdr3_aa: CATSREGWGRGANVLTF
j_call: TRBJ2-6
d_call: .
v_call: TRBV15
clone_size: few

cdr3_nt: TGTGCCAGCAGTTTCGGATGGGAGATCGGGGAGCAGTTCTTC
cdr3_aa: CASSFGWEIGEQFF
j_call: TRBJ2-1
d_call: .
v_call: TRBV12-3/TRBV12-4
clone_size: many

cdr3_nt: TGTGCCAGCAGCCTCCGTGACAGGGGCGCAGATACGCAGTATTTT
cdr3_aa: CASSLRDRGADTQYF
j_call: TRBJ2-3
d_call: TRBD1
v_call: TRBV11-2
clone_size: few

cdr3_nt: TGTGCCAGCAGTTACCGGGACAGCCCCAATGAGCAGTTCTTC
cdr3_aa: CASSYRDSPNEQFF
j_call: TRBJ2-1
d_call: TRBD1
v_call: TRBV6-5
clone_size: few

cdr3_nt: TGTGCCAGCAGTTTATGGGACCCCCGAGGGGGTGATGAAAAACTGTTTTTT
cdr3_aa: CASSLWDPRGGDEKLFF
j_call: TRBJ1-4
d_call: .
v_call: TRBV28
clone_size: .

cdr3_nt: TGTGCCAGCAGCGCAGTGGTGTCGTGGAACACTGAAGCTTTCTTT
cdr3_aa: CASSAVVSWNTEAFF
j_call: TRBJ1-1
d_call: .
v_call: TRBV7-9
clone_size: few

cdr3_nt: TGTGCCAGCAGAGTAGCGGGAGGCTACGAGCAGTACTTC
cdr3_aa: CASRVAGGYEQYF
j_call: TRBJ2-7
d_call: TRBD2
v_call: TRBV12-3/TRBV12-4
clone_size: .

cdr3_nt: TGCGCCAGCAGCGTTAAGGGCCGGCCGTTCTTC
cdr3_aa: CASSVKGRPFF
j_call: TRBJ2-1
d_call: .
v_call: TRBV5-1
clone_size: few